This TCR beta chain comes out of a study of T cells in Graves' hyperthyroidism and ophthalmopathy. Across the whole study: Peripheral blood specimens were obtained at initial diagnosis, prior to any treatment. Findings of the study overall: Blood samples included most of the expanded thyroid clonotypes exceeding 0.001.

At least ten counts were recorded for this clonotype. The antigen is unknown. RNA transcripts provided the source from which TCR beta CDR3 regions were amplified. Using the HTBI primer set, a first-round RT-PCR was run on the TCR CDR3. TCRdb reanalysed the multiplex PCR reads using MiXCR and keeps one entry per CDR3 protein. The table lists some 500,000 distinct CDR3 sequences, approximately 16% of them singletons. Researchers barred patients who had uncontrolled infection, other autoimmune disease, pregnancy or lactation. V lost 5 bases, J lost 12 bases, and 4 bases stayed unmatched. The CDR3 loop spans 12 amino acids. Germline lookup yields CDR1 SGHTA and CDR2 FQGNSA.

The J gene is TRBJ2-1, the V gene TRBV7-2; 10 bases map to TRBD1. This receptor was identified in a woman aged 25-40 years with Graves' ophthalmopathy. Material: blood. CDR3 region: CASSKWTGGQFF. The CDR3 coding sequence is TGTGCCAGCAGCAAATGGACAGGGGGGCAGTTCTTC. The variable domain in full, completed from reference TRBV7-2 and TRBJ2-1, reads GAGVSQSPSNKVTEKGKDVELRCDPISGHTALYWYRQSLGQGLEFLIYFQGNSAPDKSGLPSDRFSAERTGGSVSTLTIQRTQQEDSAVYLCASSKWTGGQFFGPGTRLTVL.